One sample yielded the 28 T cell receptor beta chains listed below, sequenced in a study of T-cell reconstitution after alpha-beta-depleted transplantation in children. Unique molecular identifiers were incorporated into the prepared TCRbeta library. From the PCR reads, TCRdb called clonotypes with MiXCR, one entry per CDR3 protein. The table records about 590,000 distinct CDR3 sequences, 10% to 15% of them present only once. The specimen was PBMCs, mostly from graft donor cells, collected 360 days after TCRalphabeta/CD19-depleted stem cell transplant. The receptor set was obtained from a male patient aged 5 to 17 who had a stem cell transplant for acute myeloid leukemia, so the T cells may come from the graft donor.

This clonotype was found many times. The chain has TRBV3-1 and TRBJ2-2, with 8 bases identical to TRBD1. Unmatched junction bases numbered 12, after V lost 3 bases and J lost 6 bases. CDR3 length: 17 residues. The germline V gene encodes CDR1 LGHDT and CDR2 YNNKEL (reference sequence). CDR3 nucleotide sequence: TGTGCCAGCAGCCAGATCCCGCAGGGGGCTTCGCCCGGGGAGCTGTTTTTT. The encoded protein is CASSQIPQGASPGELFF.

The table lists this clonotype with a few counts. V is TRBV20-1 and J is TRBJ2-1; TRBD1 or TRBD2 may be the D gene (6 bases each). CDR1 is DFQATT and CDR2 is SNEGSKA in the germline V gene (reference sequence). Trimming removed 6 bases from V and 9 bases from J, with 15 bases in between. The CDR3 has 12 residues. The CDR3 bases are TGCAGTGCGGAGGGGGTTAGAAGTGAGCAGTTCTTC. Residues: CSAEGVRSEQFF.

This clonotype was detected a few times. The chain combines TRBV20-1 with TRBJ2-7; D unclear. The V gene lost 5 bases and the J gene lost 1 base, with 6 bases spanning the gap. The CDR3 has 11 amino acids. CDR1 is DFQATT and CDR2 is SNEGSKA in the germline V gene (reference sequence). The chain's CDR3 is CSAYSSYEQYF. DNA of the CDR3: TGCAGTGCTTATTCATCCTACGAGCAGTACTTC.

CDR3 loop: CASSLQGAITDTQYF. CDR3 nucleotide sequence: TGCGCCAGCAGCTTGCAGGGAGCGATCACAGATACGCAGTATTTT. V is TRBV5-1 and J is TRBJ2-3; possibly TRBD1 or TRBD2 for D (5 bases each). CDR1 and CDR2 from the germline V gene are SGHRS and YFSETQ. The V gene lost 1 base and the J gene lost 2 bases, with 11 bases spanning the gap. CDR3 length equals 15 residues.

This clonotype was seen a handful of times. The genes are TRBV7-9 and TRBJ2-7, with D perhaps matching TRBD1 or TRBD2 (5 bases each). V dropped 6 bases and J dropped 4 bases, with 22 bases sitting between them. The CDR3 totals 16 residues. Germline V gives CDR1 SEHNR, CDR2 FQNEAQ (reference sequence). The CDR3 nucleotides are TGTGCCAGCAGTTTTACTTGGGACCTCACGAATTACGAGCAGTACTTC. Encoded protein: CASSFTWDLTNYEQYF.

The CDR3 here is CSARLSNTDTQYF. In DNA, the CDR3 is TGCAGTGCTAGACTTTCCAACACAGATACGCAGTATTTT. The chain uses TRBV20-1 and TRBJ2-3; D gene uncertain. V gave up 2 bases and J gave up 2 bases, with 8 bases separating them. The length of the CDR3 is 13 residues. Germline CDR1 DFQATT, CDR2 SNEGSKA (reference sequence).

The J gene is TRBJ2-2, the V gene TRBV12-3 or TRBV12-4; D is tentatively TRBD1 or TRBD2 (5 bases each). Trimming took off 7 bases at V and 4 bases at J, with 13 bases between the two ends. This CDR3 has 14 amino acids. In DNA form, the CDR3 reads TGTGCCAGCACTCCGAATGGGGGCACCGGGGAGCTGTTTTTT. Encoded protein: CASTPNGGTGELFF.

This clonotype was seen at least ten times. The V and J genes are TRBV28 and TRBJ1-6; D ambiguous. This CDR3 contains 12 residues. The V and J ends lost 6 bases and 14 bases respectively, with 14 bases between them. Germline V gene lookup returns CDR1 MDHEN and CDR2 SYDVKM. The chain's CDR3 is CASRPGQFTLHF. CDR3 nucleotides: TGTGCCAGCAGGCCTGGTCAATTTACCCTCCACTTT.

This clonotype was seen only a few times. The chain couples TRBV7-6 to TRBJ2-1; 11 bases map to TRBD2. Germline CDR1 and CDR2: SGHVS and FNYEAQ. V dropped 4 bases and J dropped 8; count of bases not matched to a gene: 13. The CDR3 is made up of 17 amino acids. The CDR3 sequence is CASSSAPIAGGRDEQFF. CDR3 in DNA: TGTGCCAGCAGCTCGGCACCGATAGCGGGAGGGCGGGATGAGCAGTTCTTC.

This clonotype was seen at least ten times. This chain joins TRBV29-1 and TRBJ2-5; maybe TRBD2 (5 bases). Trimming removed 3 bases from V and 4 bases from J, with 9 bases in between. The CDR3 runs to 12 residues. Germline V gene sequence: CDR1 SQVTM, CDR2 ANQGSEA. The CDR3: CSVDGERETQYF. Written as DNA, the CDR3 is TGCAGCGTTGACGGGGAGAGAGAGACCCAGTACTTC.

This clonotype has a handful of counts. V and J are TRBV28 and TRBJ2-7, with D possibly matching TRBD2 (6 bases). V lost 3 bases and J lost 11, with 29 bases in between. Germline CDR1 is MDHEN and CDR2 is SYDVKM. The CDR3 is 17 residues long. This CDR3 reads CASSLYTGWEREEKEYF. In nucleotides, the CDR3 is TGTGCCAGCAGTTTGTATACCGGGTGGGAGAGGGAGGAGAAGGAGTACTTC.

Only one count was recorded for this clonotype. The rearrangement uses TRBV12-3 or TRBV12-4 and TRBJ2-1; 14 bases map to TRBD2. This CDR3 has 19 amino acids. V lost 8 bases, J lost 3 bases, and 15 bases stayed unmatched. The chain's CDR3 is CASCPGTSGRVSLYNEQFF. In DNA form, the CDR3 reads TGTGCCAGCTGTCCCGGGACTAGCGGGAGAGTCTCCCTCTACAATGAGCAGTTCTTC.

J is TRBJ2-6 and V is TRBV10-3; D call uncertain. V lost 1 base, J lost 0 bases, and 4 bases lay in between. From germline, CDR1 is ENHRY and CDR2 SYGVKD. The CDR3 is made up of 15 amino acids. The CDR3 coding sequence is TGTGCCATCAGTGAGTTAATCTCTGGGGCCAACGTCCTGACTTTC. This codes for CAISELISGANVLTF.

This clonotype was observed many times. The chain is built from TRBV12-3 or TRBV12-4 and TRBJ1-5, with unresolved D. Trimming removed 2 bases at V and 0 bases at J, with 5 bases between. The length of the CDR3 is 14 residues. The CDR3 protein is CASSLRVSNQPQHF. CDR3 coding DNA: TGTGCCAGCAGTTTAAGAGTTAGCAATCAGCCCCAGCATTTT.

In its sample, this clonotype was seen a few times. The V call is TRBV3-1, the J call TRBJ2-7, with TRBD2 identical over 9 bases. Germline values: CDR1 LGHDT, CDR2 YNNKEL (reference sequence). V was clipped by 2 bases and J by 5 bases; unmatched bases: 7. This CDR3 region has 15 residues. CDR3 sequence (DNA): TGTGCCAGCAGCCAATTGGGGGGACTAGCTGACGAGCAGTACTTC. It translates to CASSQLGGLADEQYF.

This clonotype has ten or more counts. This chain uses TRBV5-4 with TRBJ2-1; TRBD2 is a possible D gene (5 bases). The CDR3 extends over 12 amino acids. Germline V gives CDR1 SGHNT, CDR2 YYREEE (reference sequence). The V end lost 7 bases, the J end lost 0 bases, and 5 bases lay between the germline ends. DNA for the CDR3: TGTGCCAGCGGGAGCTCCTACAATGAGCAGTTCTTC. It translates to CASGSSYNEQFF.

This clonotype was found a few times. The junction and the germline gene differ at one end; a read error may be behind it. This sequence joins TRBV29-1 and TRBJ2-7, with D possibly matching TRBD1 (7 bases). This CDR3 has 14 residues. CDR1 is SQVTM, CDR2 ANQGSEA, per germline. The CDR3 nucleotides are TGCAGCGCTGAACAGGGGCGGGGTTCCTACGAGCAGTACTTC. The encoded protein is CSAEQGRGSYEQYF.

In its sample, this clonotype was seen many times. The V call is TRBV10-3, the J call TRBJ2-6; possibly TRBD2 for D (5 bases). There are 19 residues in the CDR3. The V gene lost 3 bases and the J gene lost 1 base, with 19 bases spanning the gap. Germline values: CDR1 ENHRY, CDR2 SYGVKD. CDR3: CAISETPGGGLSGANVLTF. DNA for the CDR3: TGTGCCATCAGTGAAACACCCGGAGGCGGCTTATCTGGGGCCAACGTCCTGACTTTC.

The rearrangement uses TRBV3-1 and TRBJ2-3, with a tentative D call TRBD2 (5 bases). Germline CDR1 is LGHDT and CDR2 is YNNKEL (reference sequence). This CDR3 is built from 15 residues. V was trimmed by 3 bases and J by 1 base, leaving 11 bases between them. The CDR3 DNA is TGTGCCAGCAGCCACACGGAGGTAGGCACAGATACGCAGTATTTT. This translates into CASSHTEVGTDTQYF.

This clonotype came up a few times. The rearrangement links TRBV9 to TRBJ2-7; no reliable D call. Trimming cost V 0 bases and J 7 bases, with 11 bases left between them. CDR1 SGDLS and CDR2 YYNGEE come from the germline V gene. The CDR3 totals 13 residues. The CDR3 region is CASSVGDMVEQYF. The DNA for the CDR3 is TGTGCCAGCAGCGTAGGAGACATGGTGGAGCAGTACTTC.

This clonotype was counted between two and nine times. CDR3 in amino acids: CASSLTGGAPPLHF. DNA of the CDR3: TGTGCCAGCAGTCTGACAGGGGGAGCCCCACCCCTCCACTTT. The genes are TRBV28 and TRBJ1-6; 9 positions match TRBD1. From germline, CDR1 is MDHEN and CDR2 SYDVKM. CDR3 size: 14 residues. The V gene end was trimmed by 5 bases and the J gene end by 11 bases; junction bases not matched to a gene: 7.

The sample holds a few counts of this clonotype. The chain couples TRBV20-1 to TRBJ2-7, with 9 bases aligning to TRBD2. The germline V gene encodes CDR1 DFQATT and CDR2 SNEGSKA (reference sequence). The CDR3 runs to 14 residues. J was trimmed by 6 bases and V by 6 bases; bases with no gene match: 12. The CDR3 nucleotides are TGCAGTGCGGTTCGAGTAGCGGGAGCTGGCGAGCAGTACTTC. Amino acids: CSAVRVAGAGEQYF.

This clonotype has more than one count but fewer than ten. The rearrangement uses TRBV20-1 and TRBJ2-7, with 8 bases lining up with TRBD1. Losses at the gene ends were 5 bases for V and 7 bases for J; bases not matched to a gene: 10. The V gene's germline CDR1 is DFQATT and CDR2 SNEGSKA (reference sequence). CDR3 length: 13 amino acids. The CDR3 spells CSALIQGAGEQYF. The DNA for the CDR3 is TGCAGTGCTCTGATCCAGGGGGCTGGGGAGCAGTACTTC.

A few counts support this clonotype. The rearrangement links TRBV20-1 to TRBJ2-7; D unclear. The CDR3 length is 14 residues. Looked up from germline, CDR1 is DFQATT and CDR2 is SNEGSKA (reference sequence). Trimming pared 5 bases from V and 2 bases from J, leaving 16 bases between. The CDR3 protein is CSAADPREPYEQYF. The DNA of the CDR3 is TGCAGTGCTGCCGACCCCCGCGAACCCTACGAGCAGTACTTC.

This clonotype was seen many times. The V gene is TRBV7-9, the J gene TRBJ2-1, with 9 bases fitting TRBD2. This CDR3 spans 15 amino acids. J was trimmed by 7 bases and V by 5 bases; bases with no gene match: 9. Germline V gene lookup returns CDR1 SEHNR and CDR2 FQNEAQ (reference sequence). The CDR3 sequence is CASSPPGLAENEQFF. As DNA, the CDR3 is TGTGCCAGCAGCCCACCGGGACTAGCCGAGAATGAGCAGTTCTTC. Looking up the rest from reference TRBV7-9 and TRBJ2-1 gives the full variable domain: DTGVSQNPRHKITKRGQNVTFRCDPISEHNRLYWYRQTLGQGPEFLTYFQNEAQLEKSRLLSDRFSAERPKGSFSTLEIQRTEQGDSAMYLCASSPPGLAENEQFFGPGTRLTVL.

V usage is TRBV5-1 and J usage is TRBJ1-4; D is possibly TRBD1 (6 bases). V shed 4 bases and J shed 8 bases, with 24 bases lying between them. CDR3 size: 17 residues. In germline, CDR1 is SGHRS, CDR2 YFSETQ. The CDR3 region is CASSLKLNQGSGEKLFF. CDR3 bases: TGCGCCAGCAGCCTAAAACTTAACCAGGGGTCTGGCGAAAAACTGTTTTTT.

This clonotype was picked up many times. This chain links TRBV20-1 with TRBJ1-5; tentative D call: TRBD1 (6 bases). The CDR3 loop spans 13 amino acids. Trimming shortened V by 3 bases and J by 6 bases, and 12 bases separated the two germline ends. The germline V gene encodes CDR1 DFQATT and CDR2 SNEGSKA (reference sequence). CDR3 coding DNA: TGCAGTGCTAGTGAGGGAGGGGGTCAGCCCCAGCATTTT. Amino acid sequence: CSASEGGGQPQHF.

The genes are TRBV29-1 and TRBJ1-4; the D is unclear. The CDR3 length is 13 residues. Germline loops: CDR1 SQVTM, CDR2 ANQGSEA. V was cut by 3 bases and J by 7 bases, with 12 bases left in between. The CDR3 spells CSVERVKGEKLFF. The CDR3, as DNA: TGCAGCGTTGAGCGGGTAAAGGGTGAAAAACTGTTTTTT.